This TCR beta chain was captured by sequencing in a study of blood T cell repertoires in COVID-19. Across the study: Samples of COVID-19 (acute and convalescent) were obtained from the United States, Italy and Spain. The analysed material was cDNA or gDNA that came from T cells, B-cell-depleted T cells, or PBMCs.

In the original workflow: Estimation of nucleated cell counts relied on the amplification of reference gene primers. Data came from immunoSEQ multiplex PCR; TCRdb stores just in-frame clones and leaves some out. D and trimming come from the DNA, and the V and J calls and clone size come from that table. The table records around 62,000 clones, 88% of them present only once. V was trimmed by 7 bases and J by 9 bases, leaving 15 bases between them. Germline CDR1 is MDHEN and CDR2 is SYDVKM. This CDR3 contains 12 residues. Sequenced material: peripheral blood. The chain uses TRBV28 and TRBJ1-2, with D perhaps matching TRBD1 (5 bases). This clonotype was obtained from a human donor in a cohort sampled during active COVID-19. CDR3: CASIGVGVRYTF. The CDR3 DNA reads as TGTGCCAGCATTGGGGTAGGGGTTCGCTACACCTTC.